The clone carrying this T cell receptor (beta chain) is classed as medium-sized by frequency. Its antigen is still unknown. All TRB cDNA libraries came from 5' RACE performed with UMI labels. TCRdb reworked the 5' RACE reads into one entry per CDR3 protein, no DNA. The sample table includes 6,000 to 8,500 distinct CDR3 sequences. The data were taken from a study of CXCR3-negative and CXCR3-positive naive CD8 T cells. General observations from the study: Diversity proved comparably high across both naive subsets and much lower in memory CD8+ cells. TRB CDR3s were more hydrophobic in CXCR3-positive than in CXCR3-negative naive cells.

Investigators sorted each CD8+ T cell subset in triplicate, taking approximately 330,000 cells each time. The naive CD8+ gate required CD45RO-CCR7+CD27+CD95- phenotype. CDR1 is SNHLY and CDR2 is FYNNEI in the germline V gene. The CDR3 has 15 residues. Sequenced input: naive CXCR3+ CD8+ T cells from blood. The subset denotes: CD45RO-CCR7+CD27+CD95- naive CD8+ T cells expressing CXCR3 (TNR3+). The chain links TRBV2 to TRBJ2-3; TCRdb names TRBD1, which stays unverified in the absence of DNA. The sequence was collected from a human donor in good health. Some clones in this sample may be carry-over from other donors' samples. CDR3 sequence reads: CASSYRDRVYVTQYF.